These 32 T cell receptor beta chains were sequenced from one sample in a study of human T cells and chemical hapten exposure. One entry per CDR3 protein, called by TCRdb with MiXCR from the RACE reads. The sample carries about 120,000 distinct CDR3 sequences, roughly 14% recorded once. Time point given: pre-sensitization, week 0. Documented treatment: therapeutic diphenylcyclopropenone sensitization with weekly scalp DPC. This material consisted of whole blood, taken in connection with sensitization to the hapten diphenylcyclopropenone (DPC). These receptors were obtained from a woman between 18 and 29 years old with alopecia areata. Some clones in this sample may be carry-over from other donors' samples.

This clonotype was counted between two and nine times. The chain combines TRBV20-1 with TRBJ2-4, with a possible D match to TRBD2 (6 bases). The CDR3 is 13 residues long. Germline V gene lookup returns CDR1 DFQATT and CDR2 SNEGSKA (reference sequence). V was pared by 7 bases and J by 5 bases, with 15 bases between. The CDR3 sequence is CSGRRGLENIQYF. CDR3 DNA sequence: TGCAGTGGAAGACGGGGGTTGGAAAACATTCAGTACTTC.

This clonotype has only a few counts. The chain has TRBV6-5 and TRBJ1-1, with D unresolved. The CDR3 contains 13 residues. V was shortened by 2 bases and J by 2 bases, with 6 bases between the two germline ends. Germline assignment: CDR1 MNHEY and CDR2 SVGAGI. The CDR3 protein is CASSYGRNTEAFF. The DNA for the CDR3 is TGTGCCAGCAGTTACGGCCGTAACACTGAAGCTTTCTTT.

This chain links TRBV2 with TRBJ2-3; 8 positions agree with TRBD2. This CDR3 contains 17 residues. Losses at the gene ends were 2 bases for V and 0 bases for J; bases not matched to a gene: 7. Germline CDR1 reads SNHLY; CDR2 reads FYNNEI. CDR3 in amino acids: CASSELPKRGSTDTQYF. The DNA of the CDR3 is TGTGCCAGCAGTGAATTACCGAAGCGGGGGAGCACAGATACGCAGTATTTT.

This clonotype was seen only a few times. The V call is TRBV3-1, the J call TRBJ2-1; 8 positions agree with TRBD2. Germline CDR1 and CDR2: LGHDT and YNNKEL (reference sequence). The V and J ends lost 2 bases and 7 bases, in that order; junction bases with no gene match: 4. The CDR3 extends over 14 amino acids. CDR3: CASSQSGRVNEQFF. DNA of the CDR3: TGTGCCAGCAGCCAATCCGGGAGGGTTAATGAGCAGTTCTTC.

The V gene is TRBV7-2, the J gene TRBJ1-6, with 7 bases identical to TRBD1. The length of the CDR3 is 16 residues. Germline loops: CDR1 SGHTA, CDR2 FQGNSA. Losses at the gene ends were 2 bases for V and 7 bases for J; bases not matched to a gene: 8. The CDR3 nucleotides are TGTGCCAGCAGCTTAAACTGGGACAGTGTAAATTCACCCCTCCACTTT. Its translation: CASSLNWDSVNSPLHF. Together with reference TRBV7-2 and TRBJ1-6, the CDR3 gives the full variable domain: GAGVSQSPSNKVTEKGKDVELRCDPISGHTALYWYRQSLGQGLEFLIYFQGNSAPDKSGLPSDRFSAERTGGSVSTLTIQRTQQEDSAVYLCASSLNWDSVNSPLHFGNGTRLTVT.

The sample holds a few counts of this clonotype. V and J are TRBV14 and TRBJ2-2, with 9 bases identical to TRBD1. V lost 2 bases, J lost 5 bases, and 3 bases stayed unmatched. CDR1 and CDR2 from the germline V gene are SGHDN and FVKESK. The CDR3 is 15 residues long. The CDR3 sequence: CASSQRTGVTGELFF. The DNA of the CDR3 is TGTGCCAGCAGCCAAAGGACAGGGGTTACCGGGGAGCTGTTTTTT.

To note about this clonotype: This CDR3 is missing its conserved last phenylalanine or tryptophan, likely due to a read error. The chain carries TRBV27 and TRBJ1-6, with 7 nucleotides matching TRBD1. From germline, CDR1 is MNHEY and CDR2 SMNVEV (reference sequence). Trimming cost V 5 bases and J 9 bases; bases outside gene matches: 7. This CDR3 spans 14 amino acids. The CDR3 DNA is TGTGCCAGCAGTATGAACAGGGGAAGTTCACCCCTCCACCTT. Its protein product is CASSMNRGSSPLHL.

The table lists this clonotype with a few counts. DNA of the CDR3: TGCGCCAGCAGCCAGCTAATCCGGGACCAGAAACTGTTTTTT. Translating it yields CASSQLIRDQKLFF. The chain has TRBV4-3 and TRBJ1-4, with D maybe TRBD1 (5 bases). In germline, CDR1 is LGHNA, CDR2 YSLEER. The CDR3 extends over 14 amino acids. V lost 3 bases to trimming and J lost 11 bases, with 16 bases between them.

This clonotype was counted only a few times. The junction departs from germline at one end; a sequencing error may be responsible. The chain uses TRBV7-9 and TRBJ2-7; maybe TRBD2 (6 bases). Germline lookup yields CDR1 SEHNR and CDR2 FQNEAQ (reference sequence). The CDR3 totals 12 residues. Written as DNA, the CDR3 is TGTGCCAGCAGCTTAGCGGAGGGGACCCTACGCTTC. As protein: CASSLAEGTLRF.

This clonotype was counted a few times. The chain is built from TRBV7-2 and TRBJ2-1; D gene uncertain. The CDR3 loop spans 14 amino acids. From germline, CDR1 is SGHTA and CDR2 FQGNSA. V was cut by 4 bases and J by 4 bases, with 11 bases left in between. CDR3 nucleotides: TGTGCCAGCAGCTCCGGCTCAATTTACAATGAGCAGTTCTTC. Translating gives CASSSGSIYNEQFF.

A note on this clonotype: Germline is not matched at one junction end, which may reflect a read error. The chain's CDR3 is CASSRVTSDSQMPCF. CDR3 nucleotide sequence: TGTGCCAGCAGTCGCGTAACCTCGGACTCGCAGATGCCGTGCTTC. The gene calls are TRBV28 and TRBJ2-5; D may be TRBD2 (5 bases). The CDR3 covers 15 residues. Germline CDR1 and CDR2: MDHEN and SYDVKM.

The chain links TRBV7-9 to TRBJ2-1, with 8 bases aligning to TRBD2. The CDR3 is made up of 14 amino acids. The V and J ends lost 7 bases and 9 bases, in that order; junction bases with no gene match: 11. CDR1 is SEHNR and CDR2 is FQNEAQ in the germline V gene (reference sequence). DNA of the CDR3: TGTGCCAGCACCCTTAGGGGGACTAGGGTTGAGCAGTTCTTC. This gives the protein CASTLRGTRVEQFF.

Only a few counts were recorded for this clonotype. This chain joins TRBV7-9 and TRBJ2-7; TRBD1 agrees at 10 bases. J lost 5 bases, V lost 5 bases, and 9 bases had no gene match. Germline V lookup: CDR1 SEHNR, CDR2 FQNEAQ (reference sequence). The length of the CDR3 is 15 residues. In nucleotides, the CDR3 is TGTGCCAGCAGCCGACAGGGGGCGATCAAAGACGAGCAGTACTTC. This translates into CASSRQGAIKDEQYF.

V gene TRBV2 combines with J gene TRBJ2-5; D is uncertain. The V and J ends lost 2 bases and 4 bases respectively, with 2 bases between them. CDR3 length equals 11 residues. Germline lookup yields CDR1 SNHLY and CDR2 FYNNEI. CDR3 nucleotides: TGTGCCAGCAGTGAACCAGAGACCCAGTACTTC. Translation: CASSEPETQYF.

This clonotype was observed a few times. The chain is built from TRBV6-5 and TRBJ2-2, with D maybe TRBD1 (5 bases). This CDR3 comprises 12 residues. CDR1 and CDR2 (germline): MNHEY, SVGAGI. V was trimmed by 3 bases and J by 7 bases, leaving 6 bases between them. The CDR3 nucleotides are TGTGCCAGCAGTTATAGGGGCGGGGAGCTGTTTTTT. Its translation is CASSYRGGELFF.

This clonotype was seen a handful of times. The rearrangement joins TRBV7-2 to TRBJ2-3; 10 nucleotides match TRBD1. CDR1 is SGHTA, CDR2 FQGNSA, per germline. V lost 4 bases, J lost 3 bases, and 7 bases stayed unmatched. This CDR3 spans 16 amino acids. The CDR3 here is CASSSGQGLRTDTQYF. CDR3 nucleotides: TGTGCCAGCAGCTCGGGACAGGGGTTGAGGACAGATACGCAGTATTTT.

This clonotype has a handful of counts. One end of the junction varies from germline; a read error may be responsible. The V call is TRBV30, the J call TRBJ1-2; 7 bases align to TRBD1. The CDR3 is 11 amino acids. The germline CDR1 and CDR2 sequences are GTSNPN and SVGIG (reference sequence). CDR3 in amino acids: CAWSASGTVVF. CDR3 nucleotides: TGTGCCTGGAGTGCCTCCGGGACAGTCGTCTTC.

This clonotype was recorded many times. The chain uses TRBV3-1 and TRBJ1-1, with 7 bases that match TRBD1. The CDR3 covers 14 residues. Germline V CDR1 and CDR2: LGHDT, YNNKEL (reference sequence). J lost 0 bases, V lost 5 bases, and 3 bases had no gene match. The CDR3 coding sequence is TGTGCCAGCAGCTACAGGGGAATGAACACTGAAGCTTTCTTT. Translating gives CASSYRGMNTEAFF.

The chain employs TRBV2 and TRBJ1-5, with a tentative D call TRBD1 (6 bases). CDR1 and CDR2 (germline): SNHLY, FYNNEI. Trimming cost V 5 bases and J 4 bases, with 18 bases left between them. CDR3 length: 16 residues. CDR3: CASSTFPGGRNQPQHF. The CDR3 coding sequence is TGTGCCAGCAGTACCTTCCCGGGGGGCCGAAATCAGCCCCAGCATTTT.

The table lists this clonotype with many counts. The V gene is TRBV20-1, the J gene TRBJ1-1, with D unclear. The CDR3 sequence is 13 residues long. In germline, CDR1 is DFQATT, CDR2 SNEGSKA (reference sequence). The V end lost 0 bases, the J end lost 8 bases, and 13 bases lay between the germline ends. The CDR3 bases are TGCAGTGCTAGAGATCGGGGTAGGCAGGAAGCTTTCTTT. Translated, it gives CSARDRGRQEAFF.

This clonotype occurred a few times. The CDR3 DNA follows: TGTGCCAGCAGTTTAAGGGGTAACTATGGCTACACCTTC. Translated: CASSLRGNYGYTF. The V and J genes are TRBV12-3 or TRBV12-4 and TRBJ1-2; D perhaps matches TRBD1 (5 bases). This CDR3 has 13 residues. V dropped 2 bases and J dropped 1 base, with 5 bases sitting between them.

V usage is TRBV10-3 and J usage is TRBJ1-1; 8 bases line up with TRBD1. Per germline, CDR1 ENHRY and CDR2 SYGVKD. The CDR3 is 13 amino acids. The junction had 9 bases not matched to a gene; V was cut back by 11 bases and J by 4 bases. This chain's CDR3 is CAANRGISTEAFF. CDR3 sequence (DNA): TGTGCCGCCAACAGGGGGATCAGCACTGAAGCTTTCTTT.

This clonotype has a count of ten or more. The chain has TRBV11-2 and TRBJ2-5, with D unclear. The V gene's germline CDR1 is SGHAT and CDR2 FQNNGV. The germline V and J ends were trimmed by 5 bases and 4 bases, with 14 bases remaining between them. The CDR3 contains 14 residues. DNA for the CDR3: TGTGCCAGCAGCCCTCGGGCCGGTGGAGAGACCCAGTACTTC. It specifies CASSPRAGGETQYF.

This clonotype was detected only a few times. This rearrangement joins TRBV6-2 or TRBV6-3 to TRBJ1-1, with 10 bases lining up with TRBD1. The CDR3 consists of 17 residues. Trimming removed 1 base from V and 0 bases from J; junction bases left unmatched: 5. CDR1 is MNHEY and CDR2 is SVGEGT in the germline V gene. The CDR3, as DNA: TGTGCCAGCAGTTACTTTCCGGGACAGGGGATGAACACTGAAGCTTTCTTT. Its translation is CASSYFPGQGMNTEAFF.

V is TRBV4-3 and J is TRBJ2-6; D is possibly TRBD1 (5 bases). CDR1 is LGHNA and CDR2 is YSLEER in the germline V gene. Trimming pared 0 bases from V and 2 bases from J, leaving 11 bases between. This CDR3 contains 17 residues. DNA for the CDR3: TGCGCCAGCAGCCAAGAAGCAGGGTGGCCTGGGGCCAACGTCCTGACTTTC. Protein product: CASSQEAGWPGANVLTF.

This clonotype was seen ten or more times. The chain recombines TRBV20-1 with TRBJ1-1; 10 bases match TRBD1. J lost 0 bases, V lost 6 bases, and 4 bases had no gene match. The CDR3 loop spans 14 amino acids. Per germline, CDR1 DFQATT and CDR2 SNEGSKA (reference sequence). The DNA of the CDR3 is TGCAGTGCCCAGACAGGGGGCATGAACACTGAAGCTTTCTTT. Translation: CSAQTGGMNTEAFF.

This clonotype was found many times. This chain joins TRBV28 and TRBJ2-3, with TRBD1 identical over 11 bases. Germline CDR1 and CDR2: MDHEN and SYDVKM. The CDR3 totals 20 residues. Trimming at V came to 4 bases and at J to 3 bases, leaving 18 bases not matched to a gene. The CDR3 coding sequence is TGTGCCAGCAGTTATAAACGACCCCTTGGACAGGGGGCTAGGACAGATACGCAGTATTTT. Amino acid sequence: CASSYKRPLGQGARTDTQYF.

This clonotype was seen a few times. V and J are TRBV27 and TRBJ2-7; 8 bases align to TRBD1. The V segment lost 8 bases and the J segment 3 bases; nucleotides outside the gene matches: 12. CDR3 length equals 15 residues. Germline CDR1 MNHEY, CDR2 SMNVEV (reference sequence). The CDR3 DNA follows: TGTGCCAGCGCTATTTCGACAGGGGTCCTCTACGAGCAGTACTTC. It specifies CASAISTGVLYEQYF.

A few counts support this clonotype. The rearrangement links TRBV4-3 to TRBJ2-7; D is undetermined. Germline CDR1 and CDR2: LGHNA and YSLEER. This CDR3 spans 14 amino acids. Trimming removed 3 bases at V and 3 bases at J, with 12 bases between. The CDR3: CASSQLPEGYEQYF. CDR3 DNA: TGCGCCAGCAGCCAGCTGCCCGAAGGCTACGAGCAGTACTTC.

The chain carries TRBV11-2 and TRBJ2-1; D is ambiguous. The V gene lost 2 bases and the J gene lost 6 bases, with 20 bases spanning the gap. CDR1 is SGHAT, CDR2 FQNNGV, per germline. The CDR3 sequence is 17 residues long. Here the CDR3 reads CASSLSQPRPDLNEQFF. As DNA, the CDR3 is TGTGCCAGCAGCTTAAGTCAGCCACGACCGGACCTCAATGAGCAGTTCTTC. The full variable domain, completed using reference TRBV11-2 and TRBJ2-1, is EAGVAQSPRYKIIEKRQSVAFWCNPISGHATLYWYQQILGQGPKLLIQFQNNGVVDDSQLPKDRFSAERLKGVDSTLKIQPAKLEDSAVYLCASSLSQPRPDLNEQFFGPGTRLTVL.

As for this clonotype: An end of the junction differs from the germline gene, which may be a read error. The chain joins TRBV9 to TRBJ2-1, with TRBD2 as a possible D gene (5 bases). Germline V CDR1 and CDR2: SGDLS, YYNGEE. The CDR3 consists of 13 residues. CDR3 sequence (DNA): TGTGCCAGTAGCGCACCCGGAGTTCATGAGCAGTTCTTC. Translated, it gives CASSAPGVHEQFF. The full variable domain, in which reference TRBV9 and TRBJ2-1 provide the parts outside the CDR3, is DSGVTQTPKHLITATGQRVTLRCSPRSGDLSVYWYQQSLDQGLQFLIQYYNGEERAKGNILERFSAQQFPDLHSELNLSSLELGDSALYFCASSAPGVHEQFFGPGTRLTVL.

This clonotype appeared a few times. J is TRBJ2-4 and V is TRBV4-1, with D perhaps TRBD1 or TRBD2 (5 bases each). The germline V gene has CDR1 MGHRA and CDR2 YSYEKL. V lost 0 bases and J lost 0, with 15 bases in between. The CDR3 has 18 residues. CDR3 residues: CASSQDRGSNIAKNIQYF. The CDR3 nucleotides read TGCGCCAGCAGCCAAGATCGGGGCAGCAATATAGCCAAAAACATTCAGTACTTC.